The clone carrying this T cell receptor beta chain showed up just a few times. What it recognizes is unknown. Time point reported: sample taken at primary tumor resection. No cell sorting; template was whole RNA from tumor, lung tissue or PBMC. The sample belongs to a study of spatial heterogeneity in lung cancer. Findings and limits, study-wide: Compared with follow-up, resection was when ubiquitous expanded tumor TCRs appeared in blood more.

A unique molecular identifier was carried by every single TCR cDNA molecule. TCRdb itself ran the 5' RACE reads through MiXCR, one entry per CDR3 protein. The data show about 95,000 distinct CDR3 sequences, roughly 9.5% seen once. CDR1 is SGHRS and CDR2 is YFSETQ in the germline V gene. Trimming shortened V by 0 bases and J by 8 bases, and 15 bases separated the two germline ends. The CDR3 sequence is 15 residues long. This receptor was identified in a male donor with early-stage non-small cell lung cancer. Sequences were derived from PBMCs, sampled at surgery. The rearrangement uses TRBV5-1 and TRBJ2-1, with D perhaps TRBD2 (6 bases). CDR3 coding DNA: TGCGCCAGCAGCTTGGAAGGAGGGCCGTGGGATGAGCAGTTCTTC. It encodes CASSLEGGPWDEQFF.